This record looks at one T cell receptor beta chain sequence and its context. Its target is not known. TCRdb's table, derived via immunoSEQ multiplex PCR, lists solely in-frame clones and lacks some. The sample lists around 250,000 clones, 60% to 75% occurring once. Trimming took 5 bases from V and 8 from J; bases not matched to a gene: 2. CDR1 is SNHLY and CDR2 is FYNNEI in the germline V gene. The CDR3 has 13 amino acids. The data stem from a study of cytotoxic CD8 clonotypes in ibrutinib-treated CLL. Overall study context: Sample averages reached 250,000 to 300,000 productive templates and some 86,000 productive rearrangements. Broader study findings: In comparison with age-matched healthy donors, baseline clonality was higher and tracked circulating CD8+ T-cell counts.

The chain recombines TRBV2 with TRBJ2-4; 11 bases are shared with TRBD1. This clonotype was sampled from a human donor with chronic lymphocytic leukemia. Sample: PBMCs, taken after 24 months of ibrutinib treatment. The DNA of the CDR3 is TGTGCCAGCAGTAGGGACAGGGGGGACATTCAGTACTTC. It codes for CASSRDRGDIQYF. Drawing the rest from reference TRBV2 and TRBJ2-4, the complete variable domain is EPEVTQTPSHQVTQMGQEVILRCVPISNHLYFYWYRQILGQKVEFLVSFYNNEISEKSEIFDDQFSVERPDGSNFTLKIRSTKLEDSAMYFCASSRDRGDIQYFGAGTRLSVL.